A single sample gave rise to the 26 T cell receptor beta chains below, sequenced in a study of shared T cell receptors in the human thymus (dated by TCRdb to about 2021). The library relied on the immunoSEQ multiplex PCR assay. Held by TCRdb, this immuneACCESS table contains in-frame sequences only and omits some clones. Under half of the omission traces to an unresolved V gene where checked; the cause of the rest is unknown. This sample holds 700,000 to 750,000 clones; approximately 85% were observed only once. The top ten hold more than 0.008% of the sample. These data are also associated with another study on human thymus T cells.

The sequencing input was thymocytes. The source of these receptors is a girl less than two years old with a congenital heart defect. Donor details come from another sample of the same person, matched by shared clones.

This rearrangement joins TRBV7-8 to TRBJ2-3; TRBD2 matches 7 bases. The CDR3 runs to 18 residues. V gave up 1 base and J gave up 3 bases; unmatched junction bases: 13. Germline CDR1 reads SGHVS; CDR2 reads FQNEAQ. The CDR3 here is CASSLVWEGLRSTDTQYF. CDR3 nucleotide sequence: TGTGCCAGCAGCTTAGTTTGGGAGGGCTTGCGGAGTACAGATACGCAGTATTTT.

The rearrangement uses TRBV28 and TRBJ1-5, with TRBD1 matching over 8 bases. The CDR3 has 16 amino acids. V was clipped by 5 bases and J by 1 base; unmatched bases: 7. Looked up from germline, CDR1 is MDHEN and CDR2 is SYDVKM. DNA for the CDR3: TGTGCCAGCAGTCCAAAGACAGGGGAAAGCAATCAGCCCCAGCATTTT. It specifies CASSPKTGESNQPQHF. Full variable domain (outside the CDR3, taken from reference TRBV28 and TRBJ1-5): DVKVTQSSRYLVKRTGEKVFLECVQDMDHENMFWYRQDPGLGLRLIYFSYDVKMKEKGDIPEGYSVSREKKERFSLILESASTNQTSMYLCASSPKTGESNQPQHFGDGTRLSIL.

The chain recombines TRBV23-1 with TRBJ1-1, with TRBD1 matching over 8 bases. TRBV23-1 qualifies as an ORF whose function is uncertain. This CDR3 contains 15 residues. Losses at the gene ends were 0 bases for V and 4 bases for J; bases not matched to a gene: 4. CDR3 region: CASSQSDRAATEAFF. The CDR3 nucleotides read TGCGCCAGCAGTCAATCGGACAGGGCGGCCACTGAAGCTTTCTTT.

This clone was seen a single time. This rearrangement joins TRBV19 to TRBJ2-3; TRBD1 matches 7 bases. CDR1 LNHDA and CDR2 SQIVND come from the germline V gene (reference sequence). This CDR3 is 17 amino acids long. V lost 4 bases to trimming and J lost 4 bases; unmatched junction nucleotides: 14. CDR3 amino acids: CASSRPHRGLVPDTQYF. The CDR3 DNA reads TGTGCCAGTAGTAGACCTCACAGGGGCCTGGTACCAGATACGCAGTATTTT.

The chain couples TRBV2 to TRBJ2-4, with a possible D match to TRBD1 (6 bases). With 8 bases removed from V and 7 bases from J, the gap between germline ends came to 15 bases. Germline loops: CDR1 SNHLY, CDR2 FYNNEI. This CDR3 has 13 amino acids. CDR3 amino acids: CASWGPRGNIQYF. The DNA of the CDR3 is TGTGCCAGCTGGGGACCGAGGGGGAACATTCAGTACTTC. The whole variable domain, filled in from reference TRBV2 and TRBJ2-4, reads EPEVTQTPSHQVTQMGQEVILRCVPISNHLYFYWYRQILGQKVEFLVSFYNNEISEKSEIFDDQFSVERPDGSNFTLKIRSTKLEDSAMYFCASWGPRGNIQYFGAGTRLSVL.

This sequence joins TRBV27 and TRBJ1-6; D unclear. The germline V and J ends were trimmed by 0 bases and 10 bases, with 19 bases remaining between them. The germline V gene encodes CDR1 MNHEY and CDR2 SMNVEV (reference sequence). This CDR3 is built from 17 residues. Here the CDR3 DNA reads TGTGCCAGCAGTTTATCCTTCTGGGCGGGAGCTGGGTCACCCCTCCACTTT. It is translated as CASSLSFWAGAGSPLHF.

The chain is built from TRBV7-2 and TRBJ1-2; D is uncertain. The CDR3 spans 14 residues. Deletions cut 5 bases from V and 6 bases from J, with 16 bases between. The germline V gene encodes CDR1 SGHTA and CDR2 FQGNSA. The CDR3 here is CASSLFPKENGYTF. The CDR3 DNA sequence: TGTGCCAGCAGCCTATTCCCGAAAGAGAATGGCTACACCTTC.

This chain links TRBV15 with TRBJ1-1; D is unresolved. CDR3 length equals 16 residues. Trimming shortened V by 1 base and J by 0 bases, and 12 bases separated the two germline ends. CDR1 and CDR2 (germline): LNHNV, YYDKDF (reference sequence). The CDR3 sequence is CATSRASGLVNTEAFF. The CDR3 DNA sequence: TGTGCCACCAGCAGAGCATCGGGTTTGGTGAACACTGAAGCTTTCTTT.

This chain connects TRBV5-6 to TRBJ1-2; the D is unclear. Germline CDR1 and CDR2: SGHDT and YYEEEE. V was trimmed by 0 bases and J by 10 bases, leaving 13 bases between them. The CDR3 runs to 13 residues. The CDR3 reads CASSLVVAVDYTF. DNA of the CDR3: TGTGCCAGCAGCTTGGTGGTGGCAGTCGACTACACCTTC.

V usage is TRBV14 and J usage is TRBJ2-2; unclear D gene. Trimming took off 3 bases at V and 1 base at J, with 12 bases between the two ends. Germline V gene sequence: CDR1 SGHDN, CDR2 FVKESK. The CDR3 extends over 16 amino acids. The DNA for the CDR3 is TGTGCCAGCAGCCAGACCGGGTTGGGGAACACCGGGGAGCTGTTTTTT. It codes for CASSQTGLGNTGELFF.

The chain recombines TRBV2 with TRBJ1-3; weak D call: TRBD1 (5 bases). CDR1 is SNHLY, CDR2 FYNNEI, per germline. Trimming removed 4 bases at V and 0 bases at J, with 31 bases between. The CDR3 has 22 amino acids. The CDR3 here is CASSVFFRAGKTSKSSGNTIYF. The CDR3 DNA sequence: TGTGCCAGCAGTGTTTTTTTTCGGGCAGGGAAAACCTCTAAGAGCTCTGGAAACACCATATATTTT.

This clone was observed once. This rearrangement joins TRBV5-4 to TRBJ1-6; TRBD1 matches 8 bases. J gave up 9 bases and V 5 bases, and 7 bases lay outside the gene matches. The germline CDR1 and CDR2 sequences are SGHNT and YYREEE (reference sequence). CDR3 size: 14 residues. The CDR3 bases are TGTGCCAGCAGACCCGACAGGGGAAGTTCACCCCTCCACTTT. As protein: CASRPDRGSSPLHF.

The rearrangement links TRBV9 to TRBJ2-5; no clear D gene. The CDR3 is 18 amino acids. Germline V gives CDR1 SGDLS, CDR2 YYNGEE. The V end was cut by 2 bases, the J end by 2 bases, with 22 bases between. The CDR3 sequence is CASSVKASAPKPQETQYF. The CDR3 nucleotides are TGTGCCAGCAGCGTTAAAGCGAGCGCGCCCAAGCCGCAAGAGACCCAGTACTTC.

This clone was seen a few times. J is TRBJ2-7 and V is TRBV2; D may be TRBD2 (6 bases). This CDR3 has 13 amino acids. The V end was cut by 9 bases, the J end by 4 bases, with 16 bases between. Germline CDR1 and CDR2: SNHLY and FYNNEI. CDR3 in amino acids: CASCSGTEYEQYF. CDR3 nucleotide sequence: TGTGCCAGTTGTTCCGGGACTGAGTACGAGCAGTACTTC.

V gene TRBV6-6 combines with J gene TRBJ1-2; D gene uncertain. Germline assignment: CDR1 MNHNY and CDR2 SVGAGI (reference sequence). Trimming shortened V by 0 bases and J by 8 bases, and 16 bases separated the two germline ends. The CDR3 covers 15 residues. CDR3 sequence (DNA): TGTGCCAGCAGTTACTCTATTAGGCGCCTAGGAGGCTACACCTTC. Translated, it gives CASSYSIRRLGGYTF.

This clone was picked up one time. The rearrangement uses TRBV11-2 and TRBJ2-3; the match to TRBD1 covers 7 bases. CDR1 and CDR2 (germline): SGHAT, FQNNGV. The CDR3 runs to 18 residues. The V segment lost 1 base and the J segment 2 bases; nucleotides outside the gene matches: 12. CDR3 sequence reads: CASSLVYWGDRDTDTQYF. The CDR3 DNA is TGTGCCAGCAGCTTAGTGTACTGGGGCGACAGGGACACAGATACGCAGTATTTT. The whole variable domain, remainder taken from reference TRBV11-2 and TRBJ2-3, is EAGVAQSPRYKIIEKRQSVAFWCNPISGHATLYWYQQILGQGPKLLIQFQNNGVVDDSQLPKDRFSAERLKGVDSTLKIQPAKLEDSAVYLCASSLVYWGDRDTDTQYFGPGTRLTVL.

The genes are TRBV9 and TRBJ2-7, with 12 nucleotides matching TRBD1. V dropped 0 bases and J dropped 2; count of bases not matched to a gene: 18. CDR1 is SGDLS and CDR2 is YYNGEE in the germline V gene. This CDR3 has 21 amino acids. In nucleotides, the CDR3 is TGTGCCAGCAGCGTAGATCCGAGTCGAGCAACCGGGACAGGGGGCGCCTACGAGCAGTACTTC. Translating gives CASSVDPSRATGTGGAYEQYF. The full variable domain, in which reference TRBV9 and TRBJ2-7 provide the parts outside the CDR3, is DSGVTQTPKHLITATGQRVTLRCSPRSGDLSVYWYQQSLDQGLQFLIQYYNGEERAKGNILERFSAQQFPDLHSELNLSSLELGDSALYFCASSVDPSRATGTGGAYEQYFGPGTRLTVT.

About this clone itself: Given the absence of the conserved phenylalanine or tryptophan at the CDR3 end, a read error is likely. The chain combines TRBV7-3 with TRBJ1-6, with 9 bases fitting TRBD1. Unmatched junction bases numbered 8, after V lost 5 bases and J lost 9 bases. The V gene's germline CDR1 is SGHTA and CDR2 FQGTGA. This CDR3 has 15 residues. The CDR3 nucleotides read TGTGCCAGCAGCAAAACCGGGACAGGGTTTTCACCCCTCCACCTT. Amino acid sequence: CASSKTGTGFSPLHL.

CDR3 DNA: TGTGCCAGCAGTGAGGGACAGAATAATTCTAGCAATCAGCCCCAGCATTTT. Its protein is CASSEGQNNSSNQPQHF. The chain is built from TRBV6-1 and TRBJ1-5; 7 bases are shared with TRBD1. The CDR3 has 17 residues. Germline lookup yields CDR1 MNHNS and CDR2 SASEGT. V lost 3 bases, J lost 0 bases, and 8 bases stayed unmatched.

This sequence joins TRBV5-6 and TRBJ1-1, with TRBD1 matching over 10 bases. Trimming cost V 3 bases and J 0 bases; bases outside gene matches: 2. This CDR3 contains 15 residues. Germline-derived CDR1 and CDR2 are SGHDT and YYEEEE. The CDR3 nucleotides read TGTGCCAGCAGCTCGGGACAGGGGATGAACACTGAAGCTTTCTTT. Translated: CASSSGQGMNTEAFF.

CDR3 sequence reads: CASSPPGIRVHTIYF. CDR3 bases: TGTGCCAGCTCACCACCGGGGATCAGGGTCCACACCATATATTTT. This rearrangement joins TRBV18 to TRBJ1-3; the D gene is possibly TRBD1 (5 bases). V lost 0 bases to trimming and J lost 8 bases, with 14 bases between them. The CDR3 spans 15 residues. Germline V gene sequence: CDR1 KGHSH, CDR2 LQKENI. The variable domain in full, completed from reference TRBV18 and TRBJ1-3, reads NAGVMQNPRHLVRRRGQEARLRCSPMKGHSHVYWYRQLPEEGLKFMVYLQKENIIDESGMPKERFSAEFPKEGPSILRIQQVVRGDSAAYFCASSPPGIRVHTIYFGEGSWLTVV.

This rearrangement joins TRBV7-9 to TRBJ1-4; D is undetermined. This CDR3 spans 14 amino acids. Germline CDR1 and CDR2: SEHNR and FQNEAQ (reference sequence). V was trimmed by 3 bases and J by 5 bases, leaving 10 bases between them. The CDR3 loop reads CASSFVKANEKLFF. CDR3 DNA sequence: TGTGCCAGCAGCTTTGTCAAAGCAAATGAAAAACTGTTTTTT.

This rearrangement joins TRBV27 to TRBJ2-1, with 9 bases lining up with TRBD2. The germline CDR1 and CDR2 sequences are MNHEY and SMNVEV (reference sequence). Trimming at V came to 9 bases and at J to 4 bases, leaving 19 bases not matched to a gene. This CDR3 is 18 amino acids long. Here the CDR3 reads CARSSRPASGVTYNEQFF. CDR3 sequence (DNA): TGTGCCAGATCTTCGAGGCCGGCTAGCGGGGTCACTTACAATGAGCAGTTCTTC.

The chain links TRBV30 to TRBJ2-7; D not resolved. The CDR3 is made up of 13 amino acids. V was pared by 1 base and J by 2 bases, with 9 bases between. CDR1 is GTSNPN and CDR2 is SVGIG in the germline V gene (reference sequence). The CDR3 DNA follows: TGTGCCTGGAGTGGACTCGCCCCCTACGAGCAGTACTTC. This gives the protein CAWSGLAPYEQYF.

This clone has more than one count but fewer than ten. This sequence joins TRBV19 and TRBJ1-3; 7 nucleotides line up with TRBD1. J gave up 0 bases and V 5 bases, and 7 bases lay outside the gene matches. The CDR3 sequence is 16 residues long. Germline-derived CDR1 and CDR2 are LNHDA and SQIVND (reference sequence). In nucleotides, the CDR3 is TGTGCCAGTAGTCGGGACAGTCTTTTCTCTGGAAACACCATATATTTT. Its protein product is CASSRDSLFSGNTIYF.

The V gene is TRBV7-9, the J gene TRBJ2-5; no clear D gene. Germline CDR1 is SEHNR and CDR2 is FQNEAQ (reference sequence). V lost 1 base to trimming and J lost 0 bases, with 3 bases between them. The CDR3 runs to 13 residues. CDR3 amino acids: CASSLVNQETQYF. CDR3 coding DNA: TGTGCCAGCAGCTTAGTAAACCAAGAGACCCAGTACTTC. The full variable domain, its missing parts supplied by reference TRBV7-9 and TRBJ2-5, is DTGVSQNPRHKITKRGQNVTFRCDPISEHNRLYWYRQTLGQGPEFLTYFQNEAQLEKSRLLSDRFSAERPKGSFSTLEIQRTEQGDSAMYLCASSLVNQETQYFGPGTRLLVL.